This TCR beta chain was captured by sequencing in a study of breast tumors, draining lymph nodes, adjacent tissues. General observations from the study: Tumor TCR diversity was below lymph nodes but above nontumor tissue. Tumor and nontumor repertoires were significantly more similar in luminal-like than in basal-like breast cancer. Most tumor T cells seemingly derive from lymph node, then expand in tumor. That most tumor T cells come from lymph nodes remained unproven.

CDR1 is MNHEY and CDR2 is SVGEGT in the germline V gene. The CDR3 runs 15 residues. V lost 0 bases and J 7 bases, leaving 12 bases between the germline ends. Axillary draining lymph nodes of breast cancer patients supplied the node samples. This clonotype was seen repeatedly, ten times or more. The antigen remains unidentified. TCRdb redid the calling of the multiplex PCR reads with MiXCR, one entry per CDR3 protein. The data hold about 180,000 distinct CDR3 sequences, with 33% observed a single time. The genes are TRBV6-2 or TRBV6-3 and TRBJ1-4; no firm D call. The sequence came from a female donor with breast cancer. Some clones in this sample may be carry-over from other donors' samples. The specimen was axillary lymph node tissue. DNA of the CDR3: TGTGCCAGCAGTTACTCGATTAACCGGGGTGAAAAACTGTTTTTT. It specifies CASSYSINRGEKLFF.